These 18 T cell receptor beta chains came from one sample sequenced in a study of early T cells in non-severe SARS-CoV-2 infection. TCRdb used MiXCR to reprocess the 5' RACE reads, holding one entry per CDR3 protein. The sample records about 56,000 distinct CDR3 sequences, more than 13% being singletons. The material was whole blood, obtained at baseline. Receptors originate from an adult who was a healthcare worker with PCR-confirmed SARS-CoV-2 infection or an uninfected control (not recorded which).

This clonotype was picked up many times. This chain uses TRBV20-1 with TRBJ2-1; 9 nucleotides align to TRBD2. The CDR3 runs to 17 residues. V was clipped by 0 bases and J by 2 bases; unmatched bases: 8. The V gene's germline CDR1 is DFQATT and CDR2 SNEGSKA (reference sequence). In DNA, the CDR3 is TGCAGTGCTAGAGATGGGACTAGCCGCCAACCCTACAATGAGCAGTTCTTC. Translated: CSARDGTSRQPYNEQFF.

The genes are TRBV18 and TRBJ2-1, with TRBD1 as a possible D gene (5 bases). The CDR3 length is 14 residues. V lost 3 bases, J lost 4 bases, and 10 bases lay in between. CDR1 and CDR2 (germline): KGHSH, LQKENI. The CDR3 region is CASSPLRVYNEQFF. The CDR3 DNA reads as TGTGCCAGCTCACCTCTCAGGGTATACAATGAGCAGTTCTTC.

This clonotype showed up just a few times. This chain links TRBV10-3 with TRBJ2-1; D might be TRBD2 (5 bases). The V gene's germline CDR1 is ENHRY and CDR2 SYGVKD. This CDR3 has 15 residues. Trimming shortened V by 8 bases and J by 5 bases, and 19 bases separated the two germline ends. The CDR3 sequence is CAIVSAERGHNEQFF. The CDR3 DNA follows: TGTGCCATCGTCTCCGCCGAGAGAGGGCACAATGAGCAGTTCTTC.

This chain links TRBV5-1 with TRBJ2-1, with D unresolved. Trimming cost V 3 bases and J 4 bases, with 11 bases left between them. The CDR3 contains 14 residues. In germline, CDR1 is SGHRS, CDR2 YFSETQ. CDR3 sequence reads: CASSSEVTYNEQFF. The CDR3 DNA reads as TGCGCCAGCAGCTCAGAGGTAACTTACAATGAGCAGTTCTTC.

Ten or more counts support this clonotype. The CDR3 sequence: CASRREGTYGYTF. In DNA, the CDR3 is TGTGCCAGCAGGAGGGAGGGCACCTATGGCTACACCTTC. J is TRBJ1-2 and V is TRBV25-1, with unresolved D. The CDR3 is 13 amino acids. Germline values: CDR1 MGHDK, CDR2 SYGVNS. Trimming took off 6 bases at V and 4 bases at J, with 12 bases between the two ends.

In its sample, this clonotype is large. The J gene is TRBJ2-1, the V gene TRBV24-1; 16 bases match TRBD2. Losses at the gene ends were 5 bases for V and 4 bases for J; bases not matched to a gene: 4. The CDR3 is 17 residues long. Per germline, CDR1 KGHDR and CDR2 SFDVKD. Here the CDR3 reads CATSGGTSGREYNEQFF. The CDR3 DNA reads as TGTGCCACCAGTGGGGGGACTAGCGGGAGGGAGTACAATGAGCAGTTCTTC.

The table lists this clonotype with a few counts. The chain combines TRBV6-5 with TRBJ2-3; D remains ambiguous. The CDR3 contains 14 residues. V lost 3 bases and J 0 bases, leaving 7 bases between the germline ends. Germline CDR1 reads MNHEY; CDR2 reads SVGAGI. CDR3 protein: CASSYSLSTDTQYF. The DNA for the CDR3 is TGTGCCAGCAGTTATTCGCTTAGCACAGATACGCAGTATTTT.

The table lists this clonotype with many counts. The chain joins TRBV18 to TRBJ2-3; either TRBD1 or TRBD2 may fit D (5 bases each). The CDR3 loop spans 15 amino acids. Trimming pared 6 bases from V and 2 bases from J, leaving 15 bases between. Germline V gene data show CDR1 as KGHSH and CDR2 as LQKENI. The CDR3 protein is CASSPGPLDTDTQYF. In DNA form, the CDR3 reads TGTGCCAGCTCGCCGGGACCCCTAGACACAGATACGCAGTATTTT.

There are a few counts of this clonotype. The CDR3 spells CASTPVEGINTGELFF. In DNA, the CDR3 is TGTGCCAGCACCCCGGTCGAGGGTATTAACACCGGGGAGCTGTTTTTT. The chain is built from TRBV28 and TRBJ2-2; tentatively, D is TRBD2 (5 bases). The CDR3 totals 16 residues. The V and J ends lost 7 bases and 2 bases respectively, with 17 bases between them. Germline lookup yields CDR1 MDHEN and CDR2 SYDVKM.

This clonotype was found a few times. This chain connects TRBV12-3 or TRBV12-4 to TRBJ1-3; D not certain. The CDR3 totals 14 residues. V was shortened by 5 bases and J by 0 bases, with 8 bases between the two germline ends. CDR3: CASSTGFSGNTIYF. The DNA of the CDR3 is TGTGCCAGCAGTACGGGATTCTCTGGAAACACCATATATTTT.

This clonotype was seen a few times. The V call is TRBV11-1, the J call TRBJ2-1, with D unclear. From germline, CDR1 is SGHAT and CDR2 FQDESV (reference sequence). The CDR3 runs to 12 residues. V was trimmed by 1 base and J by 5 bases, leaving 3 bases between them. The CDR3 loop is CASSLGNNEQFF. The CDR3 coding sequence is TGTGCCAGCAGCTTAGGAAACAATGAGCAGTTCTTC. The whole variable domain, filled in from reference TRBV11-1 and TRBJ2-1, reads EAEVAQSPRYKITEKSQAVAFWCDPISGHATLYWYRQILGQGPELLVQFQDESVVDDSQLPKDRFSAERLKGVDSTLKIQPAELGDSAMYLCASSLGNNEQFFGPGTRLTVL.

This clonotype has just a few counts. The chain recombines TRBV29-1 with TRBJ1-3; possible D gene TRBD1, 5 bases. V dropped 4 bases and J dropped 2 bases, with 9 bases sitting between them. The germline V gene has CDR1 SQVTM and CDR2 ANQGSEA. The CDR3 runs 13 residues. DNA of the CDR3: TGCAGCGTTGCCGGGACTGCTGGAAACACCATATATTTT. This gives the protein CSVAGTAGNTIYF.

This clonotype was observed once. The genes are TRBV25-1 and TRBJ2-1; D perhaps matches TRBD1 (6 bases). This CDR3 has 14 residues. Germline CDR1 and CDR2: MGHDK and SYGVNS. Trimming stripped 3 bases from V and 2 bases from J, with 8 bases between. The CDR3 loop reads CASSDSGAYNEQFF. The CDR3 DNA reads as TGTGCCAGCAGTGATTCAGGGGCCTACAATGAGCAGTTCTTC.

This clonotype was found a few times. CDR3 in DNA: TGCAGCGTTGACGACACCTACGAGCAGTACTTC. This codes for CSVDDTYEQYF. The chain links TRBV29-1 to TRBJ2-7; D is undetermined. Trimming removed 3 bases at V and 2 bases at J, with 5 bases between. The CDR3 totals 11 residues. The germline V gene has CDR1 SQVTM and CDR2 ANQGSEA.

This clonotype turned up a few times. CDR3 nucleotide sequence: TGTGCCAGTTTCCGGGACAAATCTAATGAAAAACTGTTTTTT. It specifies CASFRDKSNEKLFF. The chain has TRBV2 and TRBJ1-4, with a tentative D call TRBD1 (6 bases). Germline-derived CDR1 and CDR2 are SNHLY and FYNNEI. Trimming cost V 9 bases and J 3 bases, with 14 bases left between them. CDR3 length equals 14 residues.

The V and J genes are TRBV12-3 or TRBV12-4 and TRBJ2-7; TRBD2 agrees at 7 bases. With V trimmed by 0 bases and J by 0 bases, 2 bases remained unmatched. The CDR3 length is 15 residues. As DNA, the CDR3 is TGTGCCAGCAGTTTAGCGCGGGGGAGCTCCTACGAGCAGTACTTC. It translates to CASSLARGSSYEQYF.

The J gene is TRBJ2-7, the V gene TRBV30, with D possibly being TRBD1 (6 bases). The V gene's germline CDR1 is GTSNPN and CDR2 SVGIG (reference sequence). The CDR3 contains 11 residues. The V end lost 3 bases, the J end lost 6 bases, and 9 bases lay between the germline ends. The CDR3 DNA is TGTGCCTGGAGGCAAGGGGGCGAGCAGTACTTC. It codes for CAWRQGGEQYF.

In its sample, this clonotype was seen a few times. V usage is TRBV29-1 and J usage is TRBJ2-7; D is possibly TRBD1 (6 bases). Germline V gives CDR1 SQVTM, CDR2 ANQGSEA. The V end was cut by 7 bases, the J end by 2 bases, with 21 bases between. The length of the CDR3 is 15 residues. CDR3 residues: CSATTRSGAAYEQYF. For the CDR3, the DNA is TGCAGCGCTACCACCCGTTCAGGGGCCGCCTACGAGCAGTACTTC.